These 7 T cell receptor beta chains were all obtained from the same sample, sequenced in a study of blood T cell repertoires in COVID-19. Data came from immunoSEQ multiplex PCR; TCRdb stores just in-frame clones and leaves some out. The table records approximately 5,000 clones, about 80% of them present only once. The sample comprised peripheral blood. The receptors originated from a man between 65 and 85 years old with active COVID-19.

The CDR3 nucleotides are TGTGCCAGCAGCTTGGTCGGTGGAAACACCATATATTTT. Translation: CASSLVGGNTIYF. The rearrangement joins TRBV5-4 to TRBJ1-3, with unresolved D. This CDR3 comprises 13 residues. From germline, CDR1 is SGHNT and CDR2 YYREEE (reference sequence). The V end was cut by 0 bases, the J end by 3 bases, with 4 bases between.

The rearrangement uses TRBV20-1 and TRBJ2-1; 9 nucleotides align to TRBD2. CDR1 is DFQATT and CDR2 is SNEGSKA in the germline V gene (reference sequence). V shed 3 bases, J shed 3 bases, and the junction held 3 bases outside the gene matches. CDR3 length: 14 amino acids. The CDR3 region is CSASGRGGYNEQFF. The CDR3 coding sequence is TGCAGTGCTAGTGGGCGGGGGGGCTACAATGAGCAGTTCTTC.

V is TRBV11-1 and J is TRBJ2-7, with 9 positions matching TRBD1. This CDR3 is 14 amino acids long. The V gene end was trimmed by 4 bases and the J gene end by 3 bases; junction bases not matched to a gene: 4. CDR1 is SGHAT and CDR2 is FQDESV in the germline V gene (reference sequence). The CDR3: CASSYMDRGYEQYF. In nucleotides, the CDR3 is TGTGCCAGCAGCTATATGGACAGGGGCTACGAGCAGTACTTC.

CDR3 nucleotide sequence: TGTGCCAGCAGCCTCGGGACAGCCAATCAGCCCCAGCATTTT. The encoded protein is CASSLGTANQPQHF. The chain is built from TRBV6-6 and TRBJ1-5; 7 bases line up with TRBD1. J was trimmed by 3 bases and V by 6 bases; bases with no gene match: 5. CDR1 MNHNY and CDR2 SVGAGI come from the germline V gene (reference sequence). This CDR3 contains 14 residues.

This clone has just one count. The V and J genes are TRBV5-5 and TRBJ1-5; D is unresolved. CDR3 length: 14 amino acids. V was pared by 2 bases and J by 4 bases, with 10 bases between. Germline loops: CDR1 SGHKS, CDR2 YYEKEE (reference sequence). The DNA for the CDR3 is TGTGCCAGCAGCTTCACAGCCCCGAATCAGCCCCAGCATTTT. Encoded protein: CASSFTAPNQPQHF. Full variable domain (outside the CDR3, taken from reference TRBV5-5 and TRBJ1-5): DAGVTQSPTHLIKTRGQQVTLRCSPISGHKSVSWYQQVLGQGPQFIFQYYEKEERGRGNFPDRFSARQFPNYSSELNVNALLLGDSALYLCASSFTAPNQPQHFGDGTRLSIL.

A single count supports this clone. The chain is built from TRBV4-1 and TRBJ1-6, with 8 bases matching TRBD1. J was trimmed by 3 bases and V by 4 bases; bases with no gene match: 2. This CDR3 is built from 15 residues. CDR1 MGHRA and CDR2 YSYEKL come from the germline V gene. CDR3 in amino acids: CASSPGTGYNSPLHF. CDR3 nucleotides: TGCGCCAGCAGCCCCGGGACAGGCTATAATTCACCCCTCCACTTT.

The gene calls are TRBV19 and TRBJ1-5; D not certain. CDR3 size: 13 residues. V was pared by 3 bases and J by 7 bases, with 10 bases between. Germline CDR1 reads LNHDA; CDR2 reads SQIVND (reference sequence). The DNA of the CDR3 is TGTGCCAGTAGTATTGATTTGGCCCAGCCCCAGCATTTT. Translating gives CASSIDLAQPQHF.